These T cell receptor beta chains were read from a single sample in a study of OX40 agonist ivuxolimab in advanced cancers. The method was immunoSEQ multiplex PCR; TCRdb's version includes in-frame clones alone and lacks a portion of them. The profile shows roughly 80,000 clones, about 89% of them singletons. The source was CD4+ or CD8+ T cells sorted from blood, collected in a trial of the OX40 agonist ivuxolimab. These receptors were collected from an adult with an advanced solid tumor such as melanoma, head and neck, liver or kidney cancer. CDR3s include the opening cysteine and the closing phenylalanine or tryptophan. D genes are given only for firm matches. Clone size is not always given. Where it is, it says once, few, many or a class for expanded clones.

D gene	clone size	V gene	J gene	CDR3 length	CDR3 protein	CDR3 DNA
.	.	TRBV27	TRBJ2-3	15	CASTRLGGGTDTQYF	TGTGCCAGCACGCGCCTTGGGGGAGGCACAGATACGCAGTATTTT
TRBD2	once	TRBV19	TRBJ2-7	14	CASRMPGLADEQYF	TGTGCCAGTAGGATGCCCGGACTAGCGGACGAGCAGTACTTC
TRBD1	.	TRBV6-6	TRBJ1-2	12	CASSKTGYGYTF	TGTGCCAGCAGTAAGACAGGGTATGGCTACACCTTC
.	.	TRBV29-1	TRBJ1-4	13	CSVVQSQDEKLFF	TGCAGCGTTGTGCAGAGTCAGGATGAAAAACTGTTTTTT
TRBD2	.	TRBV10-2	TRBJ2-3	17	CASSEPGTSGRSDTQYF	TGCGCCAGCAGTGAGCCGGGAACTAGCGGGAGATCAGATACGCAGTATTTT
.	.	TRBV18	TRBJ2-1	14	CASSRDAAYNEQFF	TGTGCCAGCTCACGGGACGCGGCCTACAATGAGCAGTTCTTC
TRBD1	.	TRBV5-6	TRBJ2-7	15	CASSRQQGAQVEQYF	TGTGCCAGCAGCCGACAACAGGGGGCGCAGGTCGAGCAGTACTTC
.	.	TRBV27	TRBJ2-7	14	CASSLGTLPYEQYF	TGTGCCAGCAGTCTGGGGACCCTACCCTACGAGCAGTACTTC
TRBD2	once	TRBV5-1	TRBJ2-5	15	CASSLAGGIQETQYF	TGCGCCAGCAGCTTGGCCGGGGGGATTCAAGAGACCCAGTACTTC
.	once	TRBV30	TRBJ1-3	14	CAWSVSTMGNTIYF	TGTGCCTGGAGTGTATCGACCATGGGAAACACCATATATTTT
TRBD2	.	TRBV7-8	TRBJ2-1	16	CASSEGVVAGFNEQFF	TGTGCCAGCAGCGAAGGAGTGGTAGCGGGATTCAATGAGCAGTTCTTC
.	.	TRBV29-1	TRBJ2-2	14	CSVGAGGVTGELFF	TGCAGCGTTGGGGCAGGCGGGGTGACCGGGGAGCTGTTTTTT
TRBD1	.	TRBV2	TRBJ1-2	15	CASSEQGGSNYGYTF	TGTGCCAGCAGTGAACAGGGGGGGTCTAACTATGGCTACACCTTC
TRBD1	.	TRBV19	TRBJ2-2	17	CASSFGQGLSNTGELFF	TGTGCCAGTAGTTTCGGACAGGGACTTTCGAACACCGGGGAGCTGTTTTTT
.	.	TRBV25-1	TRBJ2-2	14	CASRSGVDTGELFF	TGTGCCAGCAGATCGGGAGTGGACACCGGGGAGCTGTTTTTT
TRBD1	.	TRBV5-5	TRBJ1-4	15	CASSSTGGESVKLFF	TGTGCCAGCAGCTCCACAGGGGGCGAGAGTGTAAAACTGTTTTTT
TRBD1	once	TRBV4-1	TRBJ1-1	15	CASSRQGTMNTEAFF	TGCGCCAGCAGCAGACAGGGTACCATGAACACTGAAGCTTTCTTT
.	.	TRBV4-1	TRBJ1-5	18	CASSQDGLTPLFNQPQHF	TGCGCCAGCAGCCAAGACGGTCTGACACCCCTCTTCAATCAGCCCCAGCATTTT
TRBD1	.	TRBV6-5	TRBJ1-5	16	CASSHSPDRGRQPQHF	TGTGCCAGCAGTCACTCGCCGGACAGGGGGCGTCAGCCCCAGCATTTT
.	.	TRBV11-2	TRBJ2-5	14	CASSLGTGQETQYF	TGTGCCAGCAGCTTAGGAACAGGGCAAGAGACCCAGTACTTC
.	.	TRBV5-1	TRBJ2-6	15	CASSLGTAGANVLTF	TGCGCCAGCAGCTTGGGGACAGCTGGGGCCAACGTCCTGACTTTC
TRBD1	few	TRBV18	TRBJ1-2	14	CASSPSGTVYGYTF	TGTGCCAGCTCACCATCGGGGACAGTCTATGGCTACACCTTC
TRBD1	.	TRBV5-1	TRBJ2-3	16	CASSVGQGLVTDTQYF	TGCGCCAGCAGCGTGGGACAGGGGCTTGTGACAGATACGCAGTATTTT
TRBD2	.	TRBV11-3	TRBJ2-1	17	CASSPMGLAAFYNEQFF	TGTGCCAGCAGCCCCATGGGACTAGCGGCTTTTTACAATGAGCAGTTCTTC
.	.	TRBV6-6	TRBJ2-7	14	CASSYSRGSDEQYF	TGTGCCAGCAGTTACTCTCGGGGCTCGGACGAGCAGTACTTC
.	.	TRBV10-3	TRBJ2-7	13	CAISEAVTYEQYF	TGTGCCATCAGTGAGGCAGTTACCTACGAGCAGTACTTC
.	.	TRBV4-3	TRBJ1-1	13	CASSGIGHTEAFF	TGCGCCAGCAGCGGAATTGGGCACACTGAAGCTTTCTTT
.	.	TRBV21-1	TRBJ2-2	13	CASSKGKQGELFF	TGTGCCAGCAGCAAAGGGAAACAGGGGGAGCTGTTTTTT
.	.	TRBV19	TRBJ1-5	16	CASRPWGENSNQPQHF	TGTGCCAGTAGGCCCTGGGGGGAGAATAGCAATCAGCCCCAGCATTTT
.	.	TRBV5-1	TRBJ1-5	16	CASSLGVAPSNQPQHF	TGCGCCAGCAGCTTGGGGGTAGCCCCTAGCAATCAGCCCCAGCATTTT
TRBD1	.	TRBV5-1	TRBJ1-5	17	CASSPGTGGGMGQPQHF	TGCGCCAGCAGCCCGGGGACAGGGGGCGGGATGGGTCAGCCCCAGCATTTT
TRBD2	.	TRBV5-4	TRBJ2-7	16	CASSPDPSGRHYEQYF	TGTGCCAGCAGCCCCGACCCTAGCGGGAGGCACTACGAGCAGTACTTC
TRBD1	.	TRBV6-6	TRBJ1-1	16	CASSWEQGAANTEAFF	TGTGCCAGCAGTTGGGAACAGGGGGCGGCGAACACTGAAGCTTTCTTT
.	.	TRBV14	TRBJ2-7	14	CASSLRGEATEQYF	TGTGCCAGCAGCCTCCGAGGGGAAGCTACCGAGCAGTACTTC
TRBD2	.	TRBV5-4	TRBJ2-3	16	CASSLQAGMGTDTQYF	TGTGCCAGCAGCCTCCAAGCGGGAATGGGCACAGATACGCAGTATTTT
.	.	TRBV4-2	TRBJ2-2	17	CASSQPLGQKYTGELFF	TGTGCCAGCAGCCAGCCCTTGGGCCAAAAATACACCGGGGAGCTGTTTTTT
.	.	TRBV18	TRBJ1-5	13	CASSQKADQPQHF	TGTGCCAGCTCACAAAAAGCAGATCAGCCCCAGCATTTT
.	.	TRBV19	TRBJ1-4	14	CASSILGGGEKLFF	TGTGCCAGTAGTATCCTGGGAGGCGGTGAAAAACTGTTTTTT
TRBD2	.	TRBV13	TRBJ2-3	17	CASSIRLAGTSTDTQYF	TGTGCCAGCAGCATAAGACTAGCGGGGACTAGCACAGATACGCAGTATTTT
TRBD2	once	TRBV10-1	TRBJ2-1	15	CASSEGLAGGNEQFF	TGCGCCAGCAGTGAGGGACTAGCGGGAGGGAATGAGCAGTTCTTC